These 2 T cell receptor beta chains were all obtained from the same sample, sequenced in a study of tumor and adjacent non-tumor tissue in lung cancer (dated by TCRdb to the late 2010s). RNA was extracted from bulk unsorted tissue and checked for quality with a NanoDrop ND-1000 and an Agilent 2100. The normal lung samples consisted of distant non-tumor tissue collected more than 3 cm from the tumor edge. Library preparation was by multiplex PCR. The sequencer listed for this sample is Illumina HiSeq 2500. Following protocols modified from ARM-PCR, the researchers constructed TCRbeta libraries through three rounds of nested PCR with primers (Table S4). TCRdb reprocessing: public reads trimmed at Q25 with fastp, clones called with MiXCR, in-frame beta chains kept. A single entry per CDR3 protein holds the most common genes and DNA from its merged rows. The sample yields more than 60,000 distinct CDR3 sequences; roughly 77% were counted once. The biggest ten clones account for more than 40% of the sample.

Sequencing used distant non-tumor lung tissue. The receptors derive from a man aged 60 to 69 with non-small cell lung cancer.

This clonotype has only one observation. A read error may produce the germline difference seen at one junction end. The V call is TRBV12-3 or TRBV12-4, the J call TRBJ2-7, with 10 bases matching TRBD2. The CDR3 is made up of 16 amino acids. The CDR3: CTSSRTSGRAIHEQYF. Written as DNA, the CDR3 is TGTACCAGCAGTCGGACTAGCGGTAGGGCCATCCACGAGCAGTACTTC.

This clonotype was seen once. It may be a read error: a sequence one base away is much more abundant. V is TRBV5-1 and J is TRBJ2-3, with 9 bases aligning to TRBD2. This CDR3 region has 17 residues. CDR1 and CDR2 (germline): SGHRS, YFSETQ. The CDR3 nucleotides are TGCGCCAGCTGCTTGGGGGACTTAGCGGGAGATGGAGATACGCAGTATTTT. It specifies CASCLGDLAGDGDTQYF.